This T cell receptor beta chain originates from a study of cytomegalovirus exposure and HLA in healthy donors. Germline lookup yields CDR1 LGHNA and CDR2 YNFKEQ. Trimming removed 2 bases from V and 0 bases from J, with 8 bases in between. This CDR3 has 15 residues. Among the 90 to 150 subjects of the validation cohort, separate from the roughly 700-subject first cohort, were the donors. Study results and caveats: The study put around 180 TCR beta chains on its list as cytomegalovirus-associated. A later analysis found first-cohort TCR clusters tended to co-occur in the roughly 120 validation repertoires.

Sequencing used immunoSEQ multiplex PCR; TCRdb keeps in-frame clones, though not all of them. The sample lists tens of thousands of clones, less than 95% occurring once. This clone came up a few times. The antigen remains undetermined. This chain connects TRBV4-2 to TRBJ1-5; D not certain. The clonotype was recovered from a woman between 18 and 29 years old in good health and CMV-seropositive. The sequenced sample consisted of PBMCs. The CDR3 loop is CASSQPDYSNQPQHF. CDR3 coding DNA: TGTGCCAGCAGCCAACCAGATTATAGCAATCAGCCCCAGCATTTT.